The clone carrying this TCR beta chain occurred a few times. Its antigen is unknown. The sample originates from a study of identical twins. Broader study findings: With abundant cord blood beta clonotypes, insertions were fewer; memory repertoires showed no such pattern. Models underestimated TCR alpha sharing (out-of-frame) in monozygotic twins. Out-of-frame alpha sequences shared between twins exhibited an excess of low generation probability.

The CDR3 covers 14 residues. V gave up 2 bases and J gave up 5 bases, with 13 bases separating them. Unique molecular identifiers were in the cDNA, with template-switch universal primer binding. TCRdb reanalysed the 5' RACE reads using MiXCR and keeps one entry per CDR3 protein. Among some 320,000 distinct CDR3 sequences listed, around an eighth were seen once. The same sample was also used in a study of yellow fever vaccine responses in identical twins.

Material for sequencing was CD8+ T cells sorted from blood. The receptor was isolated from a woman between 18 and 29 years old in good health. The V call is TRBV12-3 or TRBV12-4, the J call TRBJ2-7; D is possibly TRBD1 (5 bases). Here the CDR3 reads CASSLLGLEDEQYF. The CDR3 coding sequence is TGTGCCAGCAGTTTATTGGGGCTAGAAGACGAGCAGTACTTC.